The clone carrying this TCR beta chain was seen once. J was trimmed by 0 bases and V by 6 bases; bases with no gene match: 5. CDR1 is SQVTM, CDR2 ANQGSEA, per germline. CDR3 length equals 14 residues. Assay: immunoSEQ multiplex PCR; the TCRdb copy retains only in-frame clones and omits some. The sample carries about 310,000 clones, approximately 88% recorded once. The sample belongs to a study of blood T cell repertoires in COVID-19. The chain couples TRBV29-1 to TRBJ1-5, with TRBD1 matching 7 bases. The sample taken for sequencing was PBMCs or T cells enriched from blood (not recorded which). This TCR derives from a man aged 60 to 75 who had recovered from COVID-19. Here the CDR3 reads CSVRQGASNQPQHF. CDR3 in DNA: TGCAGCGTCCGACAGGGCGCTAGCAATCAGCCCCAGCATTTT.